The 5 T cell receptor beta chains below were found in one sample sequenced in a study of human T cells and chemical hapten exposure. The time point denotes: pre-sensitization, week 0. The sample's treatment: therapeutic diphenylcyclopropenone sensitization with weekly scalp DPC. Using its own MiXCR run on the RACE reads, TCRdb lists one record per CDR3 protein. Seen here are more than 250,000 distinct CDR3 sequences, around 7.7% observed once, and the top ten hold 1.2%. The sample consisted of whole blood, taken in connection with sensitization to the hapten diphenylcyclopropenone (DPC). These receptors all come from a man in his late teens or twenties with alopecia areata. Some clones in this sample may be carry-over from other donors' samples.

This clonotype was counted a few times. CDR3 sequence: CASSGRGPLYGYTF. CDR3 in DNA: TGTGCCAGCAGCGGACGGGGACCACTCTATGGCTACACCTTC. V and J are TRBV6-6 and TRBJ1-2; TRBD1 might be the D (5 bases). The V end was cut by 6 bases, the J end by 4 bases, with 15 bases between. CDR1 MNHNY and CDR2 SVGAGI come from the germline V gene (reference sequence). This CDR3 contains 14 residues.

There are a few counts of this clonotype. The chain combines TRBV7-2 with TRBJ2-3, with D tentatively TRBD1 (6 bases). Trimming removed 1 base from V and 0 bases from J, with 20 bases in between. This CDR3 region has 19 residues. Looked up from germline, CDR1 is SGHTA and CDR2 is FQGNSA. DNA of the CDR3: TGTGCCAGCAGCTTAGTACTGAGGACAGAACCGCATAGCACAGATACGCAGTATTTT. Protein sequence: CASSLVLRTEPHSTDTQYF.

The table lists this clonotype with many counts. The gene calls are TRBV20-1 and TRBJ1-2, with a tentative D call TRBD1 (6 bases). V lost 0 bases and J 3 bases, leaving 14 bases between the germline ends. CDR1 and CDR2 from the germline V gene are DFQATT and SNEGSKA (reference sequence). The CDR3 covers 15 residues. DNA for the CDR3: TGCAGTGCTAGAGATCGGGACAAGGGGCACTATGGCTACACCTTC. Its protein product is CSARDRDKGHYGYTF.

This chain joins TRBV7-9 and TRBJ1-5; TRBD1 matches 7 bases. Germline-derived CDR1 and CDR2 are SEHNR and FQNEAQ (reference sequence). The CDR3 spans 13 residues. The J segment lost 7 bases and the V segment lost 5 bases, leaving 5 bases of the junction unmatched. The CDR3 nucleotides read TGTGCCAGCAGCCGACAGGGCACGCAGCCCCAGCATTTT. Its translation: CASSRQGTQPQHF.

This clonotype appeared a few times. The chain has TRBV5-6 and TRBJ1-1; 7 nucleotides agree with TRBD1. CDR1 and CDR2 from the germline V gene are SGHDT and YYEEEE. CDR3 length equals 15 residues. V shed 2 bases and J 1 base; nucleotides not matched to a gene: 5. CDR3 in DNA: TGTGCCAGCAGCTTAGTCCGGGACAGGAACACTGAAGCTTTCTTT. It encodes CASSLVRDRNTEAFF.